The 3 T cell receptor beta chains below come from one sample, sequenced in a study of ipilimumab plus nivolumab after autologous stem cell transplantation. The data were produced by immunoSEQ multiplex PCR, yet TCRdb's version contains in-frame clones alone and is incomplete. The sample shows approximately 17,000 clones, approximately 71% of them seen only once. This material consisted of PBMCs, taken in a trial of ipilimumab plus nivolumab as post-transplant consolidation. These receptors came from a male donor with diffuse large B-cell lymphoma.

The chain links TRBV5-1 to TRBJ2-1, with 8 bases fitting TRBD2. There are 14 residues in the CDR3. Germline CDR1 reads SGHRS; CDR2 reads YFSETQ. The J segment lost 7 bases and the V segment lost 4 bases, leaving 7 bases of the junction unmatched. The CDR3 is CASSQGTSRNEQFF. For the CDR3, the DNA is TGCGCCAGCAGCCAAGGGACTAGTAGGAATGAGCAGTTCTTC.

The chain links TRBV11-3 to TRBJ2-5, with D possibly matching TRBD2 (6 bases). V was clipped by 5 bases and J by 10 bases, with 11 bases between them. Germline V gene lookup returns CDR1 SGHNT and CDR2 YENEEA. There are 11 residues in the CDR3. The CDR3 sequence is CASSRLGDQYF. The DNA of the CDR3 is TGTGCCAGCAGCCGACTAGGGGACCAGTACTTC.

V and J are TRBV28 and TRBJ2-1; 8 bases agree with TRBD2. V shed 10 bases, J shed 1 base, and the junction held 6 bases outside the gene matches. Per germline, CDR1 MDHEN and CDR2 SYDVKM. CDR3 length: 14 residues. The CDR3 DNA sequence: TGTGCCATTGGTGGACTAGCTTCCTACAATGAGCAGTTCTTC. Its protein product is CAIGGLASYNEQFF.